What follows is one T cell receptor (beta chain) and its context. Its antigen is not known. This record comes from a study of T cells expressing NK-cell markers. For the study at large: Sorted CD3+CD56+NKG2C+, CD3+CD56+NKG2C- and CD3+CD56-NKG2C+ T cells supplied TCR beta repertoires. Study observations and caveats: The study found dominant NKG2C+ clonotypes at about 1.0-8% of CD8+ T cells in six donors.

From its re-call of the 5' RACE reads, TCRdb lists each CDR3 protein once, without DNA. The record lists 350,000 to 450,000 distinct CDR3 sequences, of which the ten most abundant hold 5.2%. This CDR3 is built from 16 residues. This TCR was sampled from a man aged 18-70 years in good health. The chain recombines TRBV12-3 or TRBV12-4 with TRBJ1-3. The sequencing input was blood T cells: a sorted CD56 or NKG2C T cell subset, CD4+ or CD8+ T cells, or bulk PBMC T cells (not recorded which). CDR3 sequence: CASSPRSANSGNTIYF.